The 30 T cell receptor beta chains below were found in one sample sequenced in a study of blood T cells in healthy people across ages. A second roughly 7 to 12 cycle PCR used barcoded and J-beta primers. TCRdb itself ran the 5' RACE reads through MiXCR, one entry per CDR3 protein. The sample holds about 1.5 million distinct CDR3 sequences, around two fifths seen once. Source material: blood. The receptors stem from a woman between 18 and 29 years old in good health.

Note on this clonotype: At one of its ends the junction is not consistent with the germline gene, which may arise from a read error. This chain connects TRBV6-5 to TRBJ1-1; perhaps TRBD1 as D (6 bases). The CDR3 runs 13 residues. Germline V lookup: CDR1 MNHEY, CDR2 SVGAGI. The CDR3 bases are TGTGCCAGCGGCAGGGGTATGAAGACTGAAGCTTTCTTT. Amino acids: CASGRGMKTEAFF.

The J gene is TRBJ1-2, the V gene TRBV6-5; D possibly corresponds to TRBD1 (5 bases). The CDR3 runs 12 residues. The V gene's germline CDR1 is MNHEY and CDR2 SVGAGI. V lost 8 bases and J lost 5, with 12 bases in between. The CDR3 DNA reads as TGTGCCAGCCGGGACCAGCTATATGGCTACACCTTC. Translation gives CASRDQLYGYTF.

In DNA, the CDR3 is TGTGCCAGCAGTTTTCAGGGTAAAACTGGCGAGCAGTTCTTC. It specifies CASSFQGKTGEQFF. This sequence joins TRBV28 and TRBJ2-1, with a possible D match to TRBD1 (5 bases). The CDR3 consists of 14 residues. Trimming took off 3 bases at V and 10 bases at J, with 16 bases between the two ends. Per germline, CDR1 MDHEN and CDR2 SYDVKM.

The chain combines TRBV20-1 with TRBJ1-2, with 10 bases that match TRBD1. This CDR3 contains 14 residues. J was trimmed by 7 bases and V by 6 bases; bases with no gene match: 11. Germline CDR1 is DFQATT and CDR2 is SNEGSKA (reference sequence). CDR3 sequence (DNA): TGCAGTGCCCGAATCGGGACAGGGGAATGTGGCTACACCTTC. It codes for CSARIGTGECGYTF.

This clonotype was found once. The CDR3 DNA reads as TGCAGCGTCCGATCTTCGGCGACCGGATCAACAGGTGAAGCTTTCTTT. The encoded protein is CSVRSSATGSTGEAFF. The rearrangement uses TRBV29-1 and TRBJ1-1; D might be TRBD1 (5 bases). CDR1 is SQVTM, CDR2 ANQGSEA, per germline. The CDR3 runs to 16 residues. Trimming took off 6 bases at V and 7 bases at J, with 27 bases between the two ends.

As to this clonotype: A much more abundant neighbour one base away suggests this may be a read error. The rearrangement uses TRBV7-9 and TRBJ1-1; no clear D gene. Germline CDR1 is SEHNR and CDR2 is FQNEAQ (reference sequence). The CDR3 length is 14 residues. Trimming pared 1 base from V and 1 base from J, leaving 7 bases between. The CDR3, as DNA: TGTGCCAGCAGCTTAGTACCGACGAACACTGAAGCTTTCTTT. Its protein product is CASSLVPTNTEAFF. The whole variable domain, filled in from reference TRBV7-9 and TRBJ1-1, reads DTGVSQNPRHKITKRGQNVTFRCDPISEHNRLYWYRQTLGQGPEFLTYFQNEAQLEKSRLLSDRFSAERPKGSFSTLEIQRTEQGDSAMYLCASSLVPTNTEAFFGQGTRLTVV.

This clonotype was recorded a few times. The chain has TRBV5-1 and TRBJ2-3; 11 nucleotides agree with TRBD2. Germline values: CDR1 SGHRS, CDR2 YFSETQ. The CDR3 contains 16 residues. J was trimmed by 5 bases and V by 4 bases; bases with no gene match: 9. For the CDR3, the DNA is TGCGCCAGCAGCCCGAGTACTAGCGGGGGTAGAGATACGCAGTATTTT. It yields the protein CASSPSTSGGRDTQYF.

The rearrangement joins TRBV12-3 or TRBV12-4 to TRBJ2-5, with D perhaps matching TRBD2 (7 bases). This CDR3 has 15 residues. The V gene lost 6 bases and the J gene lost 2 bases, with 16 bases spanning the gap. The CDR3 DNA sequence: TGTGCCAGCAGAACGGGGGGCGCCCCTCAAGAGACCCAGTACTTC. Protein product: CASRTGGAPQETQYF.

The genes are TRBV12-3 or TRBV12-4 and TRBJ2-1; the match to TRBD2 covers 12 bases. Germline trimming cut 6 bases from V and 2 bases from J; bases unmatched to any gene: 5. CDR3 length: 16 residues. The CDR3 DNA sequence: TGTGCCAGCAGATTGCGGACTAGCGGGGCCTACAATGAGCAGTTCTTC. Translating gives CASRLRTSGAYNEQFF.

In its sample, this clonotype was seen a few times. The V call is TRBV20-1, the J call TRBJ2-1; the match to TRBD2 covers 12 bases. This CDR3 contains 16 residues. With 3 bases clipped from V and 3 bases from J, the junction kept 6 bases outside the gene matches. Germline values: CDR1 DFQATT, CDR2 SNEGSKA (reference sequence). The CDR3 loop is CSASSTSGRIYNEQFF. CDR3 sequence (DNA): TGCAGTGCTAGCTCGACTAGCGGGAGAATCTACAATGAGCAGTTCTTC.

The chain has TRBV2 and TRBJ1-2; no definite D call. The CDR3 spans 14 residues. Germline V gene lookup returns CDR1 SNHLY and CDR2 FYNNEI. Trimming left V 3 bases short and J 1 base short, with 9 bases between. For the CDR3, the DNA is TGTGCCAGCAGTGACCTCCTTCTTAACTATGGCTACACCTTC. Its protein is CASSDLLLNYGYTF.

This clonotype has more than one count but fewer than ten. This chain uses TRBV9 with TRBJ2-1; a possible D gene is TRBD2 (6 bases). The CDR3 spans 14 residues. Germline V gives CDR1 SGDLS, CDR2 YYNGEE. The V and J ends lost 3 bases and 2 bases respectively, with 9 bases between them. The CDR3 region is CASSGGTTYNEQFF. In nucleotides, the CDR3 is TGTGCCAGCAGCGGCGGGACCACCTACAATGAGCAGTTCTTC.

This rearrangement joins TRBV6-5 to TRBJ1-2; D not resolved. V was clipped by 8 bases and J by 5 bases, with 9 bases between them. The CDR3 has 11 residues. Germline lookup yields CDR1 MNHEY and CDR2 SVGAGI. CDR3 coding DNA: TGTGCCAGCCGGACGGAGTATGGCTACACCTTC. Amino acids: CASRTEYGYTF.

V is TRBV28 and J is TRBJ2-5, with 8 bases identical to TRBD1. The V and J ends lost 6 bases and 11 bases, in that order; junction bases with no gene match: 17. The CDR3 covers 15 residues. Looked up from germline, CDR1 is MDHEN and CDR2 is SYDVKM. This CDR3 reads CASRAQGVSYNEQYF. Here the CDR3 DNA reads TGTGCCAGCAGGGCACAGGGGGTGTCCTACAATGAGCAGTACTTC.

J is TRBJ2-3 and V is TRBV24-1; D is possibly TRBD1 or TRBD2 (5 bases each). The V and J ends lost 3 bases and 1 base respectively, with 13 bases between them. CDR1 is KGHDR, CDR2 SFDVKD, per germline. CDR3 length: 16 amino acids. The CDR3 DNA reads as TGTGCCACCAGTGATGTAGGTGGGGGAGGCACAGATACGCAGTATTTT. It codes for CATSDVGGGGTDTQYF.

CDR3 in DNA: TGTGCCAGCAGTTTAGGTGACCCCCCCTACAATGAGCAGTTCTTC. It yields the protein CASSLGDPPYNEQFF. This chain connects TRBV27 to TRBJ2-1; no definite D call. The germline CDR1 and CDR2 sequences are MNHEY and SMNVEV (reference sequence). The CDR3 covers 15 residues. V was pared by 2 bases and J by 2 bases, with 10 bases between.

The CDR3 nucleotides read TGCAGTGCTAGAGAACCCTGGGGGGATGAGCAGTACTTC. Translated: CSAREPWGDEQYF. This chain links TRBV20-1 with TRBJ2-5; weak D call: TRBD2 (6 bases). Germline-derived CDR1 and CDR2 are DFQATT and SNEGSKA (reference sequence). Trimming cost V 0 bases and J 11 bases, with 16 bases left between them. The CDR3 runs 13 residues.

The genes are TRBV27 and TRBJ1-4, with TRBD1 identical over 7 bases. The germline V gene has CDR1 MNHEY and CDR2 SMNVEV (reference sequence). The V and J ends lost 5 bases and 7 bases, in that order; junction bases with no gene match: 7. This CDR3 spans 14 amino acids. The CDR3 sequence: CASSRQGGSEKLFF. The DNA for the CDR3 is TGTGCCAGCAGTAGACAGGGCGGTAGTGAAAAACTGTTTTTT.

The chain recombines TRBV12-3 or TRBV12-4 with TRBJ2-1; TRBD2 matches 16 bases. The CDR3 spans 16 residues. V shed 1 base and J 9 bases; nucleotides not matched to a gene: 3. The CDR3 here is CASSLGGLAGGVEQFF. CDR3 nucleotides: TGTGCCAGCAGTTTAGGGGGACTAGCGGGAGGGGTTGAGCAGTTCTTC.

This clonotype was observed a handful of times. A much larger clone lies one base from this, so it may be a read error. The chain combines TRBV6-6 with TRBJ1-1; D call uncertain. The CDR3 sequence is 11 residues long. Germline V lookup: CDR1 MNHNY, CDR2 SVGAGI (reference sequence). Deletions cut 6 bases from V and 3 bases from J, with 5 bases between. As DNA, the CDR3 is TGTGCCAGCAGGTTCTACACTGAAGCTTTCTTT. It translates to CASRFYTEAFF.

The chain is built from TRBV29-1 and TRBJ1-2; no clear D. CDR3 size: 13 residues. Germline V lookup: CDR1 SQVTM, CDR2 ANQGSEA. Deletions cut 8 bases from V and 9 bases from J, with 22 bases between. The CDR3 sequence: CSWEGGLVESYTF. CDR3 in DNA: TGCAGCTGGGAGGGCGGTCTAGTCGAAAGCTACACCTTC.

This chain uses TRBV20-1 with TRBJ1-2; weak D call: TRBD1 (6 bases). The CDR3 length is 14 residues. CDR1 is DFQATT and CDR2 is SNEGSKA in the germline V gene (reference sequence). Trimming removed 2 bases at V and 11 bases at J, with 21 bases between. For the CDR3, the DNA is TGCAGTGCTAGACCTCCGGACAGCTCTACGGGGTACACCTTC. It specifies CSARPPDSSTGYTF.

As concerns this clonotype: Germline and junction disagree at one end, which may indicate a read error. This chain joins TRBV28 and TRBJ2-4, with no clear D. Per germline, CDR1 MDHEN and CDR2 SYDVKM. There are 17 residues in the CDR3. CDR3 residues: CASHPYGLELAKNSQYF. The CDR3 region has the DNA TGTGCCAGCCACCCTTATGGCCTCGAACTGGCTAAAAACAGTCAGTACTTC.

This clonotype was recorded many times. The V call is TRBV20-1, the J call TRBJ1-6, with D tentatively TRBD1 (5 bases). Trimming took off 4 bases at V and 10 bases at J, with 14 bases between the two ends. From germline, CDR1 is DFQATT and CDR2 SNEGSKA (reference sequence). The CDR3 length is 13 residues. CDR3 region: CSAKEGTWSPLHF. CDR3 DNA sequence: TGCAGTGCTAAGGAGGGGACGTGGTCACCCCTCCACTTT.

This sequence joins TRBV20-1 and TRBJ2-1; D not resolved. V lost 5 bases and J 10 bases, leaving 18 bases between the germline ends. Germline CDR1 is DFQATT and CDR2 is SNEGSKA (reference sequence). This CDR3 has 13 amino acids. CDR3 protein: CSARQVNNWEQFF. CDR3 DNA: TGCAGTGCTCGGCAGGTGAATAATTGGGAGCAGTTCTTC.

The rearrangement uses TRBV5-5 and TRBJ2-3; 13 nucleotides line up with TRBD2. V trimming: 4 bases; J trimming: 4 bases; junction bases outside the gene matches: 6. The CDR3 covers 16 residues. Germline assignment: CDR1 SGHKS and CDR2 YYEKEE (reference sequence). The CDR3 DNA reads as TGTGCCAGCAGCCGGACGGGACTAGCGGGGTCAGATACGCAGTATTTT. It specifies CASSRTGLAGSDTQYF.

CDR3 in amino acids: CASSAAEEKLFF. The CDR3 DNA follows: TGTGCCAGCAGCGCGGCGGAGGAAAAACTGTTTTTT. The chain recombines TRBV9 with TRBJ1-4; D unresolved. The germline V gene encodes CDR1 SGDLS and CDR2 YYNGEE. V shed 3 bases and J shed 8 bases, with 8 bases lying between them. This CDR3 has 12 residues.

The chain uses TRBV10-3 and TRBJ2-5; D ambiguous. Trimming removed 2 bases from V and 5 bases from J, with 6 bases in between. Germline CDR1 reads ENHRY; CDR2 reads SYGVKD. This CDR3 spans 12 amino acids. Here the CDR3 reads CAISEGLETQYF. CDR3 bases: TGTGCCATCAGTGAGGGTTTGGAGACCCAGTACTTC.

This clonotype was observed once. CDR3 nucleotides: TGCGCCAGCAGCCAAGATAGGTCCACAGGTCTCTACGAGCAGTACTTC. The encoded protein is CASSQDRSTGLYEQYF. The gene calls are TRBV4-1 and TRBJ2-7; perhaps TRBD1 as D (5 bases). CDR1 is MGHRA and CDR2 is YSYEKL in the germline V gene. The CDR3 totals 16 residues. The V and J ends lost 0 bases and 3 bases respectively, with 15 bases between them.

This clonotype was seen only a few times. This sequence joins TRBV20-1 and TRBJ2-5; 7 bases are a match to TRBD1. The last part of the DNA fits TRBJ2-7 better; the J call may be wrong. The germline V gene has CDR1 DFQATT and CDR2 SNEGSKA (reference sequence). CDR3 size: 15 residues. The CDR3 loop reads CSAIRGDSSTYEQYF. The CDR3, as DNA: TGCAGTGCTATTAGAGGGGACAGCTCGACCTACGAGCAGTACTTC.